This entry lists 23 T cell receptor beta chains sequenced from one sample in a study of siplizumab effects on memory and regulatory T cells. The table came from immunoSEQ multiplex PCR; TCRdb's copy has only in-frame clones and leaves some out. The sample records some 88,000 clones, 80% to 90% being singletons. Sample: CD4+ T cells sorted from blood. Source of these receptors: a human donor in good health.

V and J are TRBV5-1 and TRBJ2-7, with D uncertain. Deletions cut 0 bases from V and 0 bases from J, with 4 bases between. Germline CDR1 reads SGHRS; CDR2 reads YFSETQ. The CDR3 runs to 13 residues. This CDR3 reads CASSLDGSYEQYF. CDR3 DNA: TGCGCCAGCAGCTTGGACGGCTCCTACGAGCAGTACTTC.

The rearrangement joins TRBV7-3 to TRBJ2-1; 11 bases match TRBD2. V trimming: 0 bases; J trimming: 9 bases; junction bases outside the gene matches: 10. The germline CDR1 and CDR2 sequences are SGHTA and FQGTGA. The CDR3 is 17 residues long. The CDR3 reads CASSLTVTSGSISEQFF. The CDR3 coding sequence is TGTGCCAGCAGCTTAACGGTTACTAGCGGGAGTATTAGTGAGCAGTTCTTC.

The rearrangement joins TRBV12-5 to TRBJ2-7, with 7 bases matching TRBD2. The CDR3 runs to 14 residues. Looked up from germline, CDR1 is LGHNT and CDR2 is FRNRAP. J gave up 8 bases and V 1 base, and 8 bases lay outside the gene matches. The CDR3 region has the DNA TGTGCTAGTGGTTTGGAATGGGGAGGGGCTAAGCAGTACTTC. Translating it yields CASGLEWGGAKQYF. The full variable domain, in which reference TRBV12-5 and TRBJ2-7 provide the parts outside the CDR3, is DARVTQTPRHKVTEMGQEVTMRCQPILGHNTVFWYRQTMMQGLELLAYFRNRAPLDDSGMPKDRFSAEMPDATLATLKIQPSEPRDSAVYFCASGLEWGGAKQYFGPGTRLTVT.

This clone showed up just once. This chain connects TRBV7-2 to TRBJ2-7; D is possibly TRBD2 (5 bases). Trimming left V 5 bases short and J 8 bases short, with 16 bases between. The germline V gene has CDR1 SGHTA and CDR2 FQGNSA. CDR3 length equals 13 residues. The CDR3 here is CASSKGVATQQYF. CDR3 coding DNA: TGTGCCAGCAGCAAGGGAGTTGCTACGCAGCAGTACTTC.

This chain connects TRBV11-3 to TRBJ1-4; D is unresolved. This CDR3 has 13 residues. Per the germline V gene, CDR1 is SGHNT and CDR2 is YENEEA. With 2 bases removed from V and 8 bases from J, the gap between germline ends came to 9 bases. CDR3 nucleotide sequence: TGTGCCAGCAGCTTATTGGGAGGCGAAAAACTGTTTTTT. Residues: CASSLLGGEKLFF.

The chain carries TRBV11-3 and TRBJ2-1; D unresolved. This CDR3 is built from 11 residues. CDR1 is SGHNT, CDR2 YENEEA, per germline. Trimming took 7 bases from V and 7 from J, leaving 8 bases between them. Here the CDR3 DNA reads TGTGCCAGCAAATCTCTAAATGAGCAGTTCTTC. Amino acids: CASKSLNEQFF.

The table lists this clone with a count of one. This sequence joins TRBV4-1 and TRBJ2-5; D uncertain. V was cut by 0 bases and J by 10 bases, with 9 bases left in between. In germline, CDR1 is MGHRA, CDR2 YSYEKL. CDR3 length: 12 amino acids. CDR3 sequence reads: CASSQEPLVQYF. DNA of the CDR3: TGCGCCAGCAGCCAAGAACCGTTGGTCCAGTACTTC.

The chain couples TRBV30 to TRBJ2-7; perhaps D is TRBD1 or TRBD2 (6 bases each). V was pared by 3 bases and J by 1 base, with 13 bases between. The CDR3 sequence is 14 residues long. The germline V gene has CDR1 GTSNPN and CDR2 SVGIG (reference sequence). CDR3 amino acids: CAWSLGGSSYEQYF. The CDR3 nucleotides read TGTGCCTGGAGCTTAGGGGGGAGTTCCTACGAGCAGTACTTC.

The chain couples TRBV9 to TRBJ2-3, with 14 nucleotides matching TRBD2. This CDR3 contains 18 residues. CDR1 and CDR2 (germline): SGDLS, YYNGEE. V was pared by 3 bases and J by 1 base, with 7 bases of the junction left unmatched. The CDR3 sequence: CASSARLAGGPGTDTQYF. The CDR3 nucleotides are TGTGCCAGCAGCGCCAGACTAGCGGGAGGGCCGGGCACAGATACGCAGTATTTT.

In DNA form, the CDR3 reads TGTGCCAGTAGTACTACAGGGGTGGGTAGCAATCAGCCCCAGCATTTT. This codes for CASSTTGVGSNQPQHF. The V and J genes are TRBV19 and TRBJ1-5; 7 bases are a match to TRBD1. Germline CDR1 and CDR2: LNHDA and SQIVND (reference sequence). CDR3 length: 16 amino acids. V lost 4 bases to trimming and J lost 0 bases; unmatched junction nucleotides: 6.

The CDR3 protein is CASSTGSTEAFF. The CDR3 bases are TGTGCCAGCAGTACAGGGAGCACTGAAGCTTTCTTT. The genes are TRBV6-1 and TRBJ1-1; the D gene is possibly TRBD1 (6 bases). The CDR3 has 12 residues. The V and J ends lost 5 bases and 4 bases respectively, with 8 bases between them. Germline CDR1 MNHNS, CDR2 SASEGT.

J is TRBJ2-7 and V is TRBV7-9; no clear D. Germline assignment: CDR1 SEHNR and CDR2 FQNEAQ (reference sequence). The V gene lost 0 bases and the J gene lost 5 bases, with 11 bases spanning the gap. The CDR3 extends over 14 amino acids. CDR3 in amino acids: CASSLASWLNEQYF. In DNA, the CDR3 is TGTGCCAGCAGCTTAGCTTCATGGCTAAACGAGCAGTACTTC. The variable domain in full, completed from reference TRBV7-9 and TRBJ2-7, reads DTGVSQNPRHKITKRGQNVTFRCDPISEHNRLYWYRQTLGQGPEFLTYFQNEAQLEKSRLLSDRFSAERPKGSFSTLEIQRTEQGDSAMYLCASSLASWLNEQYFGPGTRLTVT.

The chain uses TRBV4-2 and TRBJ2-7, with 10 bases that match TRBD1. V lost 1 base and J lost 6; bases outside the gene matches: 0. The CDR3 sequence is 13 residues long. CDR1 is LGHNA and CDR2 is YNFKEQ in the germline V gene. CDR3 loop: CASSQGQGAEQYF. The CDR3 DNA reads TGTGCCAGCAGCCAAGGACAGGGGGCCGAGCAGTACTTC.

The chain recombines TRBV7-8 with TRBJ2-7; D not resolved. The CDR3 has 13 residues. Germline CDR1 and CDR2: SGHVS and FQNEAQ. With 5 bases removed from V and 1 base from J, the gap between germline ends came to 9 bases. CDR3: CASSVRASYEQYF. In DNA, the CDR3 is TGTGCCAGCAGCGTTCGTGCGTCCTACGAGCAGTACTTC.

The chain links TRBV29-1 to TRBJ2-3; 13 bases agree with TRBD2. Germline loops: CDR1 SQVTM, CDR2 ANQGSEA. The CDR3 has 16 residues. The CDR3: CSARGTSGIYTDTQYF. CDR3 bases: TGCAGTGCCCGGGGGACTAGCGGGATTTACACAGATACGCAGTATTTT.

The CDR3 spells CAISESVGRSPLHF. CDR3 DNA sequence: TGTGCCATCAGTGAGTCGGTGGGGAGATCACCCCTCCACTTT. The chain joins TRBV10-3 to TRBJ1-6, with no clear D. The CDR3 loop spans 14 amino acids. Germline V gives CDR1 ENHRY, CDR2 SYGVKD. V lost 0 bases to trimming and J lost 10 bases, with 10 bases between them.

This clone is categorized as large. The chain is built from TRBV5-4 and TRBJ1-5; a possible D gene is TRBD1 (6 bases). With 6 bases removed from V and 6 bases from J, the gap between germline ends came to 16 bases. Germline CDR1 SGHNT, CDR2 YYREEE (reference sequence). The CDR3 extends over 14 amino acids. In DNA, the CDR3 is TGTGCCAGCACTGTACAGGGTCAGGCTCAGCCCCAGCATTTT. Its protein is CASTVQGQAQPQHF.

The gene calls are TRBV9 and TRBJ2-7; no clear D gene. V gave up 0 bases and J gave up 0 bases, with 10 bases separating them. The CDR3 covers 15 residues. Germline loops: CDR1 SGDLS, CDR2 YYNGEE. CDR3: CASSVGSTTSYEQYF. Here the CDR3 DNA reads TGTGCCAGCAGCGTAGGGTCGACAACCTCCTACGAGCAGTACTTC.

This rearrangement joins TRBV7-9 to TRBJ2-5; no firm D call. The CDR3 covers 16 residues. Between the trimmed V and J ends, which lost 1 base and 1 base, there was a span of 13 bases. Germline V gene lookup returns CDR1 SEHNR and CDR2 FQNEAQ (reference sequence). The CDR3, as DNA: TGTGCCAGCAGCTTAGGGGTAGGTGGGTTCCAAGAGACCCAGTACTTC. Translation gives CASSLGVGGFQETQYF. Full variable domain (outside the CDR3, taken from reference TRBV7-9 and TRBJ2-5): DTGVSQNPRHKITKRGQNVTFRCDPISEHNRLYWYRQTLGQGPEFLTYFQNEAQLEKSRLLSDRFSAERPKGSFSTLEIQRTEQGDSAMYLCASSLGVGGFQETQYFGPGTRLLVL.

This chain joins TRBV18 and TRBJ1-3; no clear D. Trimming pared 4 bases from V and 4 bases from J, leaving 14 bases between. Per germline, CDR1 KGHSH and CDR2 LQKENI. The CDR3 totals 15 residues. The CDR3 is CASSLDIGNGNTIYF. CDR3 coding DNA: TGTGCCAGCTCACTGGATATAGGGAACGGAAACACCATATATTTT.

This chain links TRBV28 with TRBJ1-5; D ambiguous. Germline CDR1 is MDHEN and CDR2 is SYDVKM. The CDR3 loop spans 17 amino acids. Trimming took 6 bases from V and 1 from J, leaving 19 bases between them. CDR3 protein: CASRPTSGRRSNQPQHF. CDR3 nucleotide sequence: TGTGCCAGCAGACCAACTTCCGGACGGAGGAGCAATCAGCCCCAGCATTTT. Together with reference TRBV28 and TRBJ1-5, the CDR3 gives the full variable domain: DVKVTQSSRYLVKRTGEKVFLECVQDMDHENMFWYRQDPGLGLRLIYFSYDVKMKEKGDIPEGYSVSREKKERFSLILESASTNQTSMYLCASRPTSGRRSNQPQHFGDGTRLSIL.

The chain links TRBV5-1 to TRBJ1-5; 10 bases align to TRBD1. In germline, CDR1 is SGHRS, CDR2 YFSETQ. V trimming: 4 bases; J trimming: 2 bases; junction bases outside the gene matches: 30. The CDR3 extends over 24 amino acids. The CDR3 is CASSPPGQGLDLRKTSSRNQPQHF. DNA for the CDR3: TGCGCCAGCAGCCCACCGGGACAGGGGCTAGATTTGCGAAAAACCAGCTCCCGCAATCAGCCCCAGCATTTT. The entire variable domain, with the rest obtained from reference TRBV5-1 and TRBJ1-5, is as follows: KAGVTQTPRYLIKTRGQQVTLSCSPISGHRSVSWYQQTPGQGLQFLFEYFSETQRNKGNFPGRFSGRQFSNSRSEMNVSTLELGDSALYLCASSPPGQGLDLRKTSSRNQPQHFGDGTRLSIL.

The chain links TRBV2 to TRBJ2-3; the D call may be TRBD1 or TRBD2 (5 bases each). The ends were cut back, 0 bases at V and 5 bases at J, with 15 bases in the middle. Germline V gene data show CDR1 as SNHLY and CDR2 as FYNNEI. The CDR3 contains 16 residues. CDR3 nucleotide sequence: TGTGCCAGCAGTGAAGCGGGACGCCAGAGGGGAGATACGCAGTATTTT. Encoded protein: CASSEAGRQRGDTQYF.